Listed below are T cell receptor beta chains from one sample, sequenced in a study of blood T cell repertoires in COVID-19. TCRdb's table, derived via immunoSEQ multiplex PCR, lists solely in-frame clones and lacks some. The repertoire has about 480,000 clones, around nine tenths of them found once; the top ten carry approximately 8%. What was sequenced was PBMCs or T cells enriched from blood (not recorded which). The receptors come from a woman aged 55-70 years who had recovered from COVID-19. Both conserved end residues are part of each CDR3. D genes are given only for firm matches. Part of the rows lack a size; the others show once, few, many or a class for expanded clones.

J gene,clone size,V gene,D gene,CDR3 DNA,CDR3 protein
TRBJ2-2,.,TRBV7-8,.,TGTGCCAGCAGCCGACAGAACACCGGGGAGCTGTTTTTT,CASSRQNTGELFF
TRBJ1-1,once,TRBV6-5,TRBD1,TGTGCCAGCAGCCCCACGACAGGGTTTGGGACTGAAGCTTTCTTT,CASSPTTGFGTEAFF
TRBJ2-1,.,TRBV9,.,TGTGCCAGCAGCCTGGGCCCCCACCATGAGCAGTTCTTC,CASSLGPHHEQFF
TRBJ1-4,.,TRBV6-5,.,TGTGCCACTTCCGGGTTGAACGAACCAGAAAAACTGTTTTTT,CATSGLNEPEKLFF
TRBJ2-3,.,TRBV4-2,TRBD2,TGTGCCAGCAGCCAACCTATAACCCTAGCGGGGGTCGAAGATACGCAGTATTTT,CASSQPITLAGVEDTQYF
TRBJ1-2,.,TRBV29-1,.,TGCAGCGTCGAGGGGGATAGTGGCTACACCTTC,CSVEGDSGYTF
TRBJ1-2,.,TRBV5-1,TRBD1,TGCGCCAGCAGCCCTCAAACAGGGGTAGCGAACGGCTACACCTTC,CASSPQTGVANGYTF
TRBJ1-6,.,TRBV2,TRBD1,TGTGCCAGCAGTCCCCTGCAGGGGGGCAATTCACCCCTCCACTTT,CASSPLQGGNSPLHF
TRBJ2-3,.,TRBV15,TRBD2,TGTGCCACCAGCCCAAGCAGCGGGGGGGAAACAGATACGCAGTATTTT,CATSPSSGGETDTQYF
TRBJ1-4,.,TRBV6-1,TRBD1,TGTGCCAGCAGTGAAGTTCGGCAGGGGGAAGGAAAACTGTTTTTT,CASSEVRQGEGKLFF
TRBJ1-5,.,TRBV19,TRBD1,TGTGCCAGTAGGGGACAGGGGGCTCAGCCCCAGCATTTT,CASRGQGAQPQHF
TRBJ2-1,.,TRBV25-1,TRBD2,TGTGCCAGCACTATTAGCGGGGGATCCTACAATGAGCAGTTCTTC,CASTISGGSYNEQFF
TRBJ2-7,.,TRBV3-1/TRBV3-2,.,TGTGCCAGCAGCCAGGCATCCTACGAGCAGTACTTC,CASSQASYEQYF
TRBJ2-1,.,TRBV9,.,TGTGCCAGCAGCGTAGGAGGGAACCCCAGGAGCTCCTACAATGAGCAGTTCTTC,CASSVGGNPRSSYNEQFF
TRBJ1-4,few,TRBV6-5,.,TGTGCCAGCAAAGGAGGCACTAATGAAAAACTGTTTTTT,CASKGGTNEKLFF
TRBJ1-2,.,TRBV6-5,.,TGTGCCAGCAGACCCACCAGCGACTATGGCTACACCTTC,CASRPTSDYGYTF
TRBJ2-6,.,TRBV19,TRBD1,TGTGCCAGTGTTCCCACAGGGGTCGGGGCCAACGTCCTGACTTTC,CASVPTGVGANVLTF